This T cell receptor beta chain was sequenced for a study of T cells in Graves' hyperthyroidism and ophthalmopathy. Study results and limitations: Most thyroid clonotypes with frequency above 0.001 were detected in blood. A model using 13 V-J features told ophthalmopathy apart from stable hyperthyroidism.

Points on this clonotype: Its antigen is not identified.

The source material, RNA transcripts, was used to amplify TCR beta CDR3 regions. With the HTBI primer set, the TCR CDR3 went through a first round of RT-PCR. TCRdb ran MiXCR on the multiplex PCR reads and lists one entry per CDR3 protein. Seen here are approximately 210,000 distinct CDR3 sequences, under 20% observed once, and the top ten hold around 50%. Diagnosis rested on symptoms, serum thyroxine and TRAb, thyroid ultrasound, and orbital computed tomography. V lost 5 bases and J lost 7, with 11 bases in between. The CDR3 totals 12 residues. Germline values: CDR1 SGHTA, CDR2 FQGNSA. The sequenced sample consisted of blood. The TCR sequence derives from a man between 50 and 59 years old with Graves' hyperthyroidism. This sequence joins TRBV7-2 and TRBJ1-1; D possibly corresponds to TRBD1 (6 bases). CDR3 region: CASSILQGEAFF. CDR3 bases: TGTGCCAGCAGCATACTACAGGGTGAAGCTTTCTTT.